This T cell receptor beta chain was captured by sequencing in a study of shared clonotypes between healthy human individuals. The germline CDR1 and CDR2 sequences are MGHDK and SYGVNS. This CDR3 has 17 amino acids. The V end was cut by 2 bases, the J end by 5 bases, with 22 bases between. Assay used: immunoSEQ multiplex PCR; TCRdb lists only in-frame clones, some missing. The data contain under 750,000 clones, roughly 72% of them seen just once; the ten biggest clones take up approximately 1.8%. This TCR came from a woman in her twenties or thirties in good health. Sequencing was done on a sample of memory CD4+ T cells sorted from blood. The subset here: CD45RA-negative fraction. The rearrangement joins TRBV25-1 to TRBJ2-7; tentative D call: TRBD2 (8 bases). The CDR3 spells CASSEHRGGLALHEQYF. Written as DNA, the CDR3 is TGTGCCAGCAGTGAACACAGGGGCGGACTAGCCCTCCACGAGCAGTACTTC.